This T cell receptor (beta chain) appears in the sequencing data of a study of Graves' ophthalmopathy and Graves' hyperthyroidism. Trimming left V 8 bases short and J 1 base short, with 12 bases between. Germline values: CDR1 MNHNS, CDR2 SASEGT. The CDR3 has 13 amino acids. CDR3 regions of TCR beta were amplified from RNA transcripts. HTBI primers served in a first-round RT-PCR, which a second-round multiplex PCR followed. TCRdb re-called the multiplex PCR reads through MiXCR, storing one row per CDR3 protein. The repertoire holds about 620,000 distinct CDR3 sequences, with 22% as singletons. The sequenced sample was peripheral blood. The TCR comes from a woman aged 18-35 years with stable Graves' hyperthyroidism. Some clones in this sample may be carry-over from other donors' samples. The chain employs TRBV6-1 and TRBJ2-7; D remains unclear. CDR3 sequence (DNA): TGTGCCAGCGTCCCTCCTTCTTCCTACGAGCAGTACTTC. Protein sequence: CASVPPSSYEQYF.